This entry lists 15 T cell receptor beta chains sequenced from one sample in a study of cytotoxic CD8 clonotypes in ibrutinib-treated CLL. Using immunoSEQ multiplex PCR, the repertoire was profiled, and TCRdb retains in-frame clones only, with some absent. Of approximately 300,000 clones detected, about 77% appear once; the ten largest clones hold approximately 7%. Source: PBMCs, taken before ibrutinib treatment. These receptors came from a human donor with chronic lymphocytic leukemia.

V and J are TRBV15 and TRBJ1-2; D is unclear. Germline V gene sequence: CDR1 LNHNV, CDR2 YYDKDF (reference sequence). V was clipped by 1 base and J by 1 base, with 7 bases between them. This CDR3 spans 14 amino acids. CDR3 in DNA: TGTGCCACCAGCAGAGGTTCCAGTAACTATGGCTACACCTTC. Protein sequence: CATSRGSSNYGYTF.

The chain couples TRBV4-1 to TRBJ2-3; 7 nucleotides line up with TRBD2. V lost 0 bases and J lost 0; bases outside the gene matches: 9. CDR1 and CDR2 from the germline V gene are MGHRA and YSYEKL. The CDR3 has 18 amino acids. The chain's CDR3 is CASSQESGNYPSTDTQYF. DNA for the CDR3: TGCGCCAGCAGCCAAGAGAGCGGGAATTATCCTAGCACAGATACGCAGTATTTT.

V gene TRBV28 combines with J gene TRBJ2-7; 10 nucleotides agree with TRBD2. The length of the CDR3 is 16 residues. Looked up from germline, CDR1 is MDHEN and CDR2 is SYDVKM. V shed 4 bases and J 3 bases; nucleotides not matched to a gene: 9. The CDR3 loop is CASSWEIVAGGYEQYF. The CDR3 DNA sequence: TGTGCCAGCAGTTGGGAAATTGTAGCGGGAGGCTACGAGCAGTACTTC.

This clone has only a few counts. J is TRBJ2-3 and V is TRBV6-5, with 10 bases lining up with TRBD2. The trim removed 2 bases at V and 0 bases at J, leaving 2 bases unmatched. The V gene's germline CDR1 is MNHEY and CDR2 SVGAGI. The length of the CDR3 is 16 residues. CDR3 in DNA: TGTGCCAGCAGTTACACAGCGGGAGGGAGCACAGATACGCAGTATTTT. It is translated as CASSYTAGGSTDTQYF.

This clone has only one observation. The V call is TRBV4-3, the J call TRBJ2-1, with D uncertain. V shed 0 bases and J shed 11 bases, with 11 bases lying between them. The CDR3 has 13 residues. CDR1 LGHNA and CDR2 YSLEER come from the germline V gene. The CDR3 DNA reads TGCGCCAGCAGCCAAGATCACTCGTCGCAGCAGTTCTTC. It codes for CASSQDHSSQQFF.

This sequence joins TRBV18 and TRBJ2-7; 9 nucleotides match TRBD1. V lost 5 bases to trimming and J lost 7 bases; unmatched junction nucleotides: 12. The CDR3 covers 15 residues. Germline V gene data show CDR1 as KGHSH and CDR2 as LQKENI. CDR3 protein: CASSKDRGPMWEQYF. In nucleotides, the CDR3 is TGTGCCAGCTCAAAGGACAGGGGCCCTATGTGGGAGCAGTACTTC.

The genes are TRBV19 and TRBJ1-2; 9 bases fit TRBD1. The CDR3 sequence is 13 residues long. V trimming: 7 bases; J trimming: 1 base; junction bases outside the gene matches: 1. In germline, CDR1 is LNHDA, CDR2 SQIVND (reference sequence). The CDR3 DNA sequence: TGTGCCAGTAAGGGACAGGGTAACTATGGCTACACCTTC. Amino acid sequence: CASKGQGNYGYTF.

This clone was counted between two and nine times. The gene calls are TRBV9 and TRBJ2-2; tentative D call: TRBD2 (6 bases). The CDR3 spans 15 residues. V was pared by 0 bases and J by 5 bases, with 11 bases between. Germline lookup yields CDR1 SGDLS and CDR2 YYNGEE. CDR3 DNA: TGTGCCAGCAGCGTAGACGGGAGAAAGACCGGGGAGCTGTTTTTT. Amino acid sequence: CASSVDGRKTGELFF.

The rearrangement joins TRBV7-3 to TRBJ2-1; 15 bases line up with TRBD2. The CDR3 consists of 16 residues. The V gene's germline CDR1 is SGHTA and CDR2 FQGTGA. V shed 4 bases and J 9 bases; nucleotides not matched to a gene: 7. The CDR3 region has the DNA TGTGCCAGCAGCTCAATAGGACTAGCGGGAGGGGTTGAGCAGTTCTTC. It encodes CASSSIGLAGGVEQFF.

Written as DNA, the CDR3 is TGTGCCAGCAGCGAGGGATACGAGCAGTACTTC. Translating gives CASSEGYEQYF. V usage is TRBV6-5 and J usage is TRBJ2-7; maybe TRBD2 (5 bases). This CDR3 spans 11 amino acids. Per the germline V gene, CDR1 is MNHEY and CDR2 is SVGAGI. Trimming took 6 bases from V and 4 from J, leaving 7 bases between them.

On this clone: The same CDR3 can be traced to other DNA sequences in this sample. J is TRBJ1-2 and V is TRBV9, with D perhaps TRBD1 (6 bases). Germline assignment: CDR1 SGDLS and CDR2 YYNGEE. This CDR3 spans 14 amino acids. V was shortened by 2 bases and J by 4 bases, with 12 bases between the two germline ends. CDR3 coding DNA: TGTGCCAGCAGCGTTACTACAGGGACCTATGGCTACACCTTC. Protein: CASSVTTGTYGYTF.

The chain uses TRBV7-9 and TRBJ2-7; a weak D match, TRBD1 (5 bases). The CDR3 loop spans 15 amino acids. Germline V gene sequence: CDR1 SEHNR, CDR2 FQNEAQ (reference sequence). V was cut by 5 bases and J by 2 bases, with 16 bases left in between. CDR3 DNA: TGTGCCAGCAGCGGCAACAGGAACCGGCCCTACGAGCAGTACTTC. Translated: CASSGNRNRPYEQYF.

V is TRBV11-2 and J is TRBJ2-3; D possibly corresponds to TRBD2 (5 bases). The V and J ends lost 4 bases and 2 bases respectively, with 13 bases between them. CDR1 and CDR2 (germline): SGHAT, FQNNGV. CDR3 size: 15 residues. Written as DNA, the CDR3 is TGTGCCAGCAGCTCCCGGGATCCAGTCACAGATACGCAGTATTTT. Amino acids: CASSSRDPVTDTQYF.

The chain joins TRBV5-1 to TRBJ2-2; D might be TRBD1 (5 bases). CDR1 and CDR2 (germline): SGHRS, YFSETQ. The CDR3 length is 16 residues. The germline V and J ends were trimmed by 4 bases and 4 bases, with 17 bases remaining between them. CDR3 in amino acids: CASSPGHSTFTGELFF. The CDR3 DNA is TGCGCCAGCAGCCCAGGACACAGTACATTCACCGGGGAGCTGTTTTTT.

The V call is TRBV6-1, the J call TRBJ1-2; tentatively, D is TRBD1 (6 bases). There are 16 residues in the CDR3. CDR1 is MNHNS and CDR2 is SASEGT in the germline V gene. V was trimmed by 1 base and J by 6 bases, leaving 18 bases between them. DNA of the CDR3: TGTGCCAGCAGTGAAGTCGGCAGAAGAAGGGGGGATGGCTACACCTTC. It codes for CASSEVGRRRGDGYTF.